The 24 T cell receptor beta chains below come from one sample, sequenced in a study of blood T cells in healthy people across ages. Sample-barcoded 5' priming and a J-beta primer mix drove a second PCR of roughly 6 to 12 cycles. TCRdb ran MiXCR on the 5' RACE reads and lists one entry per CDR3 protein. The sample records some 760,000 distinct CDR3 sequences, roughly 25% being singletons. These data were also filed under a second study, of T cells of mothers and their children.

Sequences were obtained from blood. These receptors came from a boy aged 10-17 years in good health.

The chain couples TRBV5-1 to TRBJ2-1; 14 bases match TRBD2. The V segment lost 3 bases and the J segment 7 bases; nucleotides outside the gene matches: 9. From germline, CDR1 is SGHRS and CDR2 YFSETQ. The CDR3 has 17 residues. The CDR3 protein is CASSSGLAGGGPNEQFF. The CDR3 region has the DNA TGCGCCAGCAGCTCCGGACTAGCGGGAGGAGGGCCAAATGAGCAGTTCTTC.

This clonotype was seen a handful of times. The chain uses TRBV7-2 and TRBJ2-5; D is uncertain. CDR1 is SGHTA and CDR2 is FQGNSA in the germline V gene. V was clipped by 2 bases and J by 5 bases, with 12 bases between them. CDR3 length equals 14 residues. Written as DNA, the CDR3 is TGTGCCAGCAGCTTAAGTGGGCGCCCGGAGACCCAGTACTTC. This translates into CASSLSGRPETQYF.

This clonotype was seen only a few times. This chain uses TRBV27 with TRBJ2-7, with 8 bases that match TRBD2. Germline CDR1 MNHEY, CDR2 SMNVEV (reference sequence). V lost 2 bases to trimming and J lost 6 bases; unmatched junction nucleotides: 9. The CDR3 consists of 15 residues. The DNA for the CDR3 is TGTGCCAGCAGTTTAAGCCGCGGGGGGATGATCGAGCAGTACTTC. As protein: CASSLSRGGMIEQYF.

The J gene is TRBJ2-3, the V gene TRBV12-3 or TRBV12-4; TRBD2 is a possible D gene (6 bases). There are 11 residues in the CDR3. V dropped 5 bases and J dropped 10 bases, with 10 bases sitting between them. CDR3 protein: CASSLGEAQYF. CDR3 DNA: TGTGCCAGCAGTCTGGGGGAGGCGCAGTATTTT.

This clonotype was seen only a few times. The chain has TRBV3-1 and TRBJ2-5; unclear D gene. The closer fit of TRBJ2-1 to the DNA end suggests the J call may be wrong. The germline V gene has CDR1 LGHDT and CDR2 YNNKEL (reference sequence). This CDR3 contains 13 residues. The CDR3 DNA reads TGTGCCAGCAGCCCGACGAAGGGCAATGAGCAGTTCTTC. Translation gives CASSPTKGNEQFF.

In its sample, this clonotype was seen a few times. The chain joins TRBV12-3 or TRBV12-4 to TRBJ1-2; a possible D gene is TRBD1 (6 bases). This CDR3 comprises 14 residues. Trimming removed 3 bases from V and 3 bases from J, with 11 bases in between. Here the CDR3 DNA reads TGTGCCAGCAGTTTCGCAGGGGAGGACTATGGCTACACCTTC. It translates to CASSFAGEDYGYTF.

This clonotype has a handful of counts. The gene calls are TRBV7-2 and TRBJ1-4, with D tentatively TRBD1 (5 bases). CDR1 and CDR2 (germline): SGHTA, FQGNSA. There are 15 residues in the CDR3. V lost 5 bases to trimming and J lost 4 bases, with 14 bases between them. This CDR3 is CASSPRQSLNEKLFF. The CDR3 DNA sequence: TGTGCCAGCAGCCCAAGACAGAGTCTTAATGAAAAACTGTTTTTT.

V and J are TRBV7-8 and TRBJ2-1; tentatively, D is TRBD1 (5 bases). With the DNA end fitting TRBJ2-7 better, the J assignment may be wrong. The CDR3 spans 14 residues. Germline assignment: CDR1 SGHVS and CDR2 FQNEAQ. CDR3 region: CASSGHITPYEQYF. The DNA of the CDR3 is TGTGCCAGCAGCGGACATATAACTCCCTACGAGCAGTACTTC.

In this sample, this clonotype turned up a few times. The V gene is TRBV2, the J gene TRBJ1-1; TRBD1 matches at 8 bases. V dropped 8 bases and J dropped 6; count of bases not matched to a gene: 11. CDR1 SNHLY and CDR2 FYNNEI come from the germline V gene. There are 14 residues in the CDR3. The CDR3 DNA reads as TGTGCCAGCGGTTCCGGACAGGGCGTCGCTGAAGCTTTCTTT. Translated, it gives CASGSGQGVAEAFF. The full variable domain, completed using reference TRBV2 and TRBJ1-1, is EPEVTQTPSHQVTQMGQEVILRCVPISNHLYFYWYRQILGQKVEFLVSFYNNEISEKSEIFDDQFSVERPDGSNFTLKIRSTKLEDSAMYFCASGSGQGVAEAFFGQGTRLTVV.

This sequence joins TRBV20-1 and TRBJ2-3; D perhaps matches TRBD2 (5 bases). Trimming shortened V by 0 bases and J by 2 bases, and 15 bases separated the two germline ends. The CDR3 spans 16 residues. The V gene's germline CDR1 is DFQATT and CDR2 SNEGSKA (reference sequence). CDR3 amino acids: CSARDPEGGDTDTQYF. The CDR3 DNA is TGCAGTGCTAGAGATCCGGAAGGAGGAGACACAGATACGCAGTATTTT.

In its sample, this clonotype was seen a few times. This chain joins TRBV4-3 and TRBJ2-5, with 14 positions matching TRBD2. The J call may be in error: the DNA end matches TRBJ2-7 better. CDR1 is LGHNA, CDR2 YSLEER, per germline. This CDR3 has 19 residues. The CDR3 nucleotides read TGCGCCAGCAGCCCCCAGGTAGGGACTAGCGGGAGAAGAGGGTACGAGCAGTACTTC. Translating it yields CASSPQVGTSGRRGYEQYF.

There are a few counts of this clonotype. The chain's CDR3 is CSAPDWRAGETQYF. Written as DNA, the CDR3 is TGCAGTGCTCCAGACTGGAGGGCCGGAGAGACCCAGTACTTC. The rearrangement links TRBV20-1 to TRBJ2-5, with D possibly being TRBD2 (6 bases). CDR3 length: 14 residues. Germline V CDR1 and CDR2: DFQATT, SNEGSKA (reference sequence). V lost 5 bases to trimming and J lost 4 bases, with 17 bases between them.

This clonotype was counted a few times. The chain has TRBV15 and TRBJ2-2; 11 nucleotides match TRBD2. Germline CDR1 LNHNV, CDR2 YYDKDF (reference sequence). The ends lost 4 bases at V and 3 bases at J; junction bases unmatched: 7. The CDR3 consists of 17 residues. The CDR3 DNA reads as TGTGCCACCAGCAATAGCGGGGGGGCCAGGCACACCGGGGAGCTGTTTTTT. Translation gives CATSNSGGARHTGELFF.

The gene calls are TRBV5-1 and TRBJ1-1; D gene ambiguous. CDR1 is SGHRS and CDR2 is YFSETQ in the germline V gene. This CDR3 has 13 amino acids. V lost 0 bases and J lost 6, with 9 bases in between. CDR3 residues: CASSLDGRAEAFF. The CDR3 nucleotides read TGCGCCAGCAGCTTGGATGGGCGGGCTGAAGCTTTCTTT.

The chain carries TRBV7-8 and TRBJ1-2; 11 positions match TRBD1. The length of the CDR3 is 17 residues. J was trimmed by 0 bases and V by 1 base; bases with no gene match: 4. Germline loops: CDR1 SGHVS, CDR2 FQNEAQ. The CDR3 sequence: CASSLVGGQGANYGYTF. CDR3 DNA sequence: TGTGCCAGCAGCTTAGTTGGGGGACAGGGGGCTAACTATGGCTACACCTTC.

V gene TRBV29-1 combines with J gene TRBJ1-1, with D uncertain. Deletions cut 4 bases from V and 6 bases from J, with 9 bases between. The CDR3 is 11 amino acids. The germline V gene has CDR1 SQVTM and CDR2 ANQGSEA. Here the CDR3 DNA reads TGCAGCGTTGTGATCGGGCCTGAAGCTTTCTTT. Translation gives CSVVIGPEAFF.

This chain uses TRBV20-1 with TRBJ2-1; the match to TRBD2 covers 12 bases. V shed 3 bases and J 8 bases; nucleotides not matched to a gene: 8. The germline V gene has CDR1 DFQATT and CDR2 SNEGSKA (reference sequence). The CDR3 is made up of 15 amino acids. CDR3 sequence (DNA): TGCAGTGCTAGTAGGACTAGCGGGATGAAGGATGAGCAGTTCTTC. This gives the protein CSASRTSGMKDEQFF.

This clonotype showed up just a few times. The chain employs TRBV7-9 and TRBJ1-1; D unclear. Deletions cut 3 bases from V and 5 bases from J, with 19 bases between. The germline CDR1 and CDR2 sequences are SEHNR and FQNEAQ (reference sequence). CDR3 length equals 16 residues. In nucleotides, the CDR3 is TGTGCCAGCAGCTTTCCTACGGGTCCGGGAGGTACTGAAGCTTTCTTT. Translating gives CASSFPTGPGGTEAFF.

J is TRBJ2-7 and V is TRBV7-2; 8 nucleotides match TRBD2. The V gene's germline CDR1 is SGHTA and CDR2 FQGNSA. V lost 5 bases to trimming and J lost 5 bases; unmatched junction nucleotides: 11. This CDR3 is built from 15 residues. CDR3 protein: CASSDPGGNLNEQYF. CDR3 coding DNA: TGTGCCAGCAGCGACCCGGGAGGGAATCTTAACGAGCAGTACTTC.

The chain recombines TRBV11-2 with TRBJ2-5; D gene ambiguous. The J call may be faulty, since TRBJ2-1 better matches the DNA end. The CDR3 loop spans 11 amino acids. The germline V gene encodes CDR1 SGHAT and CDR2 FQNNGV. CDR3 region: CASSLSQLQFF. DNA of the CDR3: TGTGCCAGCAGCTTAAGCCAGCTCCAGTTCTTC.

CDR3 coding DNA: TGTGCCAGCAGCTTAGCGGGACAGACGTACGGCTACACCTTC. It codes for CASSLAGQTYGYTF. The rearrangement links TRBV7-9 to TRBJ1-2; 7 nucleotides line up with TRBD1. This CDR3 has 14 residues. V was pared by 0 bases and J by 8 bases, with 6 bases of the junction left unmatched. The germline gives CDR1 SEHNR, CDR2 FQNEAQ (reference sequence).

V and J are TRBV4-3 and TRBJ2-1; no clear D gene. In germline, CDR1 is LGHNA, CDR2 YSLEER. The CDR3 consists of 17 residues. V lost 2 bases and J 2 bases, leaving 16 bases between the germline ends. CDR3 nucleotides: TGCGCCAGCAGCCAACAACTGCTTAGTGAGCCCTACAATGAGCAGTTCTTC. This gives the protein CASSQQLLSEPYNEQFF.

The chain carries TRBV29-1 and TRBJ1-2; possible D gene TRBD1, 5 bases. V was trimmed by 3 bases and J by 8 bases, leaving 19 bases between them. Germline loops: CDR1 SQVTM, CDR2 ANQGSEA. The CDR3 is made up of 14 amino acids. CDR3 in amino acids: CSVELTGTEEGYTF. The CDR3, as DNA: TGCAGCGTTGAGCTTACCGGGACGGAAGAAGGCTACACCTTC.

As regards this clonotype: This may arise from a read error, as a much more abundant clone is one base away. This chain joins TRBV5-1 and TRBJ2-5; D is unclear. There are 16 residues in the CDR3. Germline V gives CDR1 SGHRS, CDR2 YFSETQ. V lost 4 bases to trimming and J lost 5 bases, with 21 bases between them. The CDR3 region is CASSAGYGVSSETQYF. The CDR3 nucleotides read TGCGCCAGCAGCGCTGGATATGGGGTATCGTCGGAGACCCAGTACTTC.